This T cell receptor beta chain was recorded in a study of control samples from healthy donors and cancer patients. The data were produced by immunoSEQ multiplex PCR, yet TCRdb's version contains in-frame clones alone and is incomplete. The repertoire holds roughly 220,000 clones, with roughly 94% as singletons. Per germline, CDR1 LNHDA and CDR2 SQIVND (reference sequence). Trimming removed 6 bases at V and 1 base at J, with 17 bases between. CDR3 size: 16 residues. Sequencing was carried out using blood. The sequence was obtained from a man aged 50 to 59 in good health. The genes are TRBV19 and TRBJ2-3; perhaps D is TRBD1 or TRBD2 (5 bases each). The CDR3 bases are TGTGCCAGTAGAACGATAGTCGGGGCGGGCACAGATACGCAGTATTTT. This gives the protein CASRTIVGAGTDTQYF.